This T cell receptor beta chain was identified in a study of B cell selection in AIRE deficiency. Measured with immunoSEQ multiplex PCR; TCRdb has only the in-frame clones, and not every one. The profile shows some 25,000 clones, around 92% of them singletons. Findings of the study overall: With only TCRbeta sequenced, roughly 40% of shared healthy Treg sequences overlapped Tconv. About a third of healthy-shared Treg TCRbeta sequences appeared in patient Tconv cells. In TCRBV usage, CDR3 length and diversity, patient Tconv and Treg cells matched healthy donors.

Sorted regulatory T cells were CD4-positive, CD25-high and CD127-low or negative. In the case of this clone: Its specificity is not known.

This CDR3 has 13 amino acids. Trimming removed 4 bases from V and 8 bases from J, with 14 bases in between. Germline V CDR1 and CDR2: ENHRY, SYGVKD. The gene calls are TRBV10-3 and TRBJ1-1; D is unresolved. The receptor was derived from a human donor in good health. The sample comprised CD4+CD25+ Tregs sorted from PBMCs. The CDR3 DNA follows: TGTGCCATCAGTGTATCCGCCGGAGCCGAAGCTTTCTTT. It translates to CAISVSAGAEAFF.